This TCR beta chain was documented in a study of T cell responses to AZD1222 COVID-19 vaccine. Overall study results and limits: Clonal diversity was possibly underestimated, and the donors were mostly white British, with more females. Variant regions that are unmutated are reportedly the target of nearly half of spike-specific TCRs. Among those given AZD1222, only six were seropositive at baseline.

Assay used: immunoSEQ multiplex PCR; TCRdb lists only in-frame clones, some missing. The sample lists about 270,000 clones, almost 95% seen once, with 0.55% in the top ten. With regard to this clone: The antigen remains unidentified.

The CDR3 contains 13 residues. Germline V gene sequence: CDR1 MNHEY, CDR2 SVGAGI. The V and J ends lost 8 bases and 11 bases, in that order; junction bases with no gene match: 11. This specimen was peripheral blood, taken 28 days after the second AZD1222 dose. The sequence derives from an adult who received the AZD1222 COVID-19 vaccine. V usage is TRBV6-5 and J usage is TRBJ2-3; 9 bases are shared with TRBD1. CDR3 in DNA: TGTGCCAGCCGGGACAGGGATACTAGGGGGCAGTATTTT. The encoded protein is CASRDRDTRGQYF.